Here is one T cell receptor beta chain with its context. Its antigen target is currently unknown. No much larger clone exists at a distance of one base, and base qualities are not known. The treatment or condition label for this specimen denotes: randomized to nivolumab then ipilimumab (arm A) or the reverse (arm B). None of the trial patients had been given prior DNA-damaging chemotherapy. Samples were obtained from patients with melanoma enrolled in CheckMate 064, a randomized, open-label phase II trial of sequential checkpoint blockade. Genomic DNA from formalin-fixed paraffin-embedded (FFPE) tissue samples was used for tumor TCR sequencing. This record belongs to a study of sequential checkpoint blockade in melanoma (dated by TCRdb to between 2018 and 2020). About the investigation overall: Patients were assigned by 1:1 randomization to either first-line nivolumab followed by ipilimumab (arm A) or ipilimumab followed by nivolumab (arm B). Maintenance nivolumab came after both trial sequences. DNA from 75 to 95 pretreatment melanoma tumor samples underwent TCRbeta immunosequencing. For approximately 22 patients, matched tumor biopsies were taken both before treatment and at week 13, after single-agent nivolumab (arm A) or ipilimumab (arm B). The same lesion was the source of approximately 80% of the matched pre- and post-treatment tumor biopsy pairs.

TCRbeta CDR3 regions were immunosequenced from genomic DNA with the immunoSEQ Assay. Prior to high-throughput sequencing, genomic DNA was amplified by bias-controlled multiplex PCR. The study's processing was this. To quantify the absolute abundance of each unique TCRbeta CDR3 region, the sequences were collapsed and filtered. Clonality, defined as 1 minus Pielou's evenness, was calculated using only productive rearrangements. Tumor T-cell fraction was calculated by normalizing TCRbeta template counts to the amount of usable DNA, which was estimated from several housekeeping genes. A previously published method was used to identify clones with significantly greater frequencies in on-treatment samples than in baseline samples. Sourced from immuneACCESS, this table was stored by TCRdb with only in-frame sequences that have V and J called. A share of the clones is absent; for the studies checked, an unresolved V gene accounts for under half, and the remainder has no known explanation. V, J and clone size are those of that table, while D and trimming were read from the DNA. The sample has 2,000 to 2,500 clones on record, 16% of them singletons. In total, the top ten clones hold about 20% of the sample.

Points the paper makes about the study in general: The model for predicting response that combines TCR metrics with mutation burden needs to be validated in larger, independent patient cohorts. Among patients in arm A, the nivolumab-first arm, pretreatment tumor TIL clonality was associated with response (P = .04). Tumor T-cell fraction and clonality were found to correlate with PD-L1 staining and CD8+ T-cell counts but not with mutational load. Patients with increases in tumor T-cell fraction and clonality by week 13 were approximately 30 times more likely to achieve clinical benefit. Small sample sizes and reduced statistical power limited the within-arm analyses of tumor T-cell fraction.

The material sequenced was tumor tissue (inferred from file names), taken from a patient given nivolumab and ipilimumab in sequence. The source is a human donor with melanoma.

The CDR3 protein: CASMRTGGSLSLGYTF. The nucleotide sequence reads TGTGCCAGTATGCGGACAGGGGGCAGTCTTTCTTTGGGCTACACCTTC. Recombination joined TRBV19 with TRBJ1-2, with TRBD1 matching 11 junction bases. V and J are trimmed by 7 bases and 8 bases, and the gene matches miss 15 bases of the junction. Counted from cysteine to phenylalanine, this CDR3 has 16 amino acids. Only the CDR3 region is kept as DNA, spanning 48 bases read in frame from base 1. The germline V gene (reference sequence) gives CDR1 as LNHDA and CDR2 as SQIVND. With the portions outside the CDR3 filled from the reference TRBV19 and TRBJ1-2 genes, the complete variable region becomes DGGITQSPKYLFRKEGQNVTLSCEQNLNHDAMYWYRQDPGQGLRLIYYSQIVNDFQKGDIAEGYSVSREKKESFPLTVTSAQKNPTAFYLCASMRTGGSLSLGYTFGSGTRLTVV.